These T cell receptor beta chains were read from a single sample in a study of beta chain features in type 1 diabetes. Produced via immunoSEQ multiplex PCR; TCRdb's table is partial and in-frame only. The profile covers some 270,000 clones, with 13% to 15% appearing a single time and 0.025% to 0.03% taken by the ten largest. The sequencing input was naive CD4+ T cells from blood. These receptors were collected from a woman aged 40 to 50 in good health. Each CDR3 is given with its conserved first and last residue. The D gene is left open where the match is weak. Clone size is given for some rows only: seen once, a few or many times, or a class if the clone is expanded.

TRBJ2-7 . TRBV7-9 . CASSFGGSTGSYEQYF TGTGCCAGCAGCTTTGGCGGTAGTACAGGCTCCTACGAGCAGTACTTC
TRBJ1-4 . TRBV2 . CASSEGRINEKLFF TGTGCCAGCAGTGAAGGCAGGATTAATGAAAAACTGTTTTTT
TRBJ2-7 . TRBV7-9 . CASSSMDGTSSYEQYF TGTGCCAGCAGCTCGATGGACGGGACAAGCTCCTACGAGCAGTACTTC
TRBJ2-3 . TRBV5-1 . CASSLAGQDTQYF TGCGCCAGCAGCTTGGCCGGTCAAGATACGCAGTATTTT
TRBJ2-1 . TRBV11-3 . CASSSRNEQFF TGTGCCAGCAGCTCCCGCAATGAGCAGTTCTTC
TRBJ2-2 . TRBV5-1 . CASSFLQILNTGELFF TGCGCCAGCAGCTTCTTACAGATCTTAAACACCGGGGAGCTGTTTTTT
TRBJ1-1 . TRBV7-2 few CASSIITGSTEAFF TGTGCCAGCAGCATTATTACAGGGAGCACTGAAGCTTTCTTT
TRBJ2-3 TRBD1 TRBV9 once CASNYRGRTDTQYF TGTGCCAGCAACTACAGGGGGCGGACAGATACGCAGTATTTT
TRBJ1-1 TRBD1 TRBV5-1 few CASSSQGGRLEAFF TGCGCCAGCAGCTCACAGGGGGGTAGGCTTGAAGCTTTCTTT
TRBJ2-2 . TRBV4-1 . CASSHPLARELFF TGCGCCAGCAGCCACCCACTTGCCCGGGAGCTGTTTTTT
TRBJ2-7 TRBD1 TRBV7-8 few CASSSPRIDRGPYEQYF TGTGCCAGCAGCTCTCCCAGGATCGACAGGGGGCCTTACGAGCAGTACTTC
TRBJ2-3 TRBD2 TRBV5-1 few CASSLAGGGTDTQYF TGCGCCAGCAGCTTGGCCGGGGGGGGCACAGATACGCAGTATTTT
TRBJ2-1 TRBD2 TRBV2 . CASSVPQRGGRSYNEQFF TGTGCCAGCAGTGTCCCCCAGCGGGGGGGCCGATCCTACAATGAGCAGTTCTTC
TRBJ2-1 . TRBV4-3 . CASSQGSGSIEILSNEQFF TGCGCCAGCAGCCAAGGTAGCGGAAGCATAGAAATACTTAGCAATGAGCAGTTCTTC
TRBJ2-1 . TRBV13 . CASSLSRGGEQFF TGTGCCAGCAGCTTATCCCGAGGGGGTGAGCAGTTCTTC
TRBJ2-4 . TRBV7-9 few CASSLAQNIQYF TGTGCCAGCAGCTTAGCTCAGAACATTCAGTACTTC
TRBJ2-1 . TRBV15 few CATSSGGTGFYNEQFF TGTGCCACCAGCTCAGGCGGGACGGGGTTCTACAATGAGCAGTTCTTC